The next 15 T cell receptor beta chains were all read from a single sample in a study of OX40 agonist ivuxolimab in advanced cancers. Repertoires were generated with immunoSEQ multiplex PCR, while TCRdb's copy carries only in-frame clones and drops some. Of about 53,000 clones listed, nearly 90% are singletons. Sample: CD4+ or CD8+ T cells sorted from blood, taken in a trial of the OX40 agonist ivuxolimab. The receptors originated from an adult with an advanced solid tumor such as melanoma, head and neck, liver or kidney cancer.

The chain couples TRBV2 to TRBJ1-4; tentative D call: TRBD1 (5 bases). This CDR3 region has 16 residues. Per the germline V gene, CDR1 is SNHLY and CDR2 is FYNNEI. V was clipped by 7 bases and J by 0 bases, with 15 bases between them. The CDR3 sequence is CASTETAPATNEKLFF. The DNA for the CDR3 is TGTGCCAGCACTGAGACAGCCCCTGCAACTAATGAAAAACTGTTTTTT.

The V call is TRBV7-9, the J call TRBJ1-4, with D possibly matching TRBD1 (5 bases). In germline, CDR1 is SEHNR, CDR2 FQNEAQ (reference sequence). Trimming removed 4 bases from V and 4 bases from J, with 22 bases in between. The CDR3 runs to 18 residues. DNA of the CDR3: TGTGCCAGCAGCTCTTATCTCGGGCGAGGGGCAGATAATGAAAAACTGTTTTTT. This codes for CASSSYLGRGADNEKLFF.

The chain combines TRBV5-8 with TRBJ2-7; 9 bases align to TRBD1. The CDR3 is 14 residues long. The junction had 7 bases not matched to a gene; V was cut back by 4 bases and J by 5 bases. CDR1 SGHTS and CDR2 YDEGEE come from the germline V gene. The CDR3 loop reads CASSGRQGDNEQYV. Here the CDR3 DNA reads TGTGCCAGCAGCGGAAGACAGGGGGATAACGAGCAGTACGTC.

This chain connects TRBV19 to TRBJ1-1; D is unresolved. Germline loops: CDR1 LNHDA, CDR2 SQIVND (reference sequence). Trimming removed 5 bases at V and 0 bases at J, with 7 bases between. There are 13 residues in the CDR3. CDR3 DNA sequence: TGTGCCAGTAGTTACACCATGAACACTGAAGCTTTCTTT. Translation gives CASSYTMNTEAFF.

The chain links TRBV19 to TRBJ2-2, with 10 bases lining up with TRBD1. Germline trimming cut 5 bases from V and 6 bases from J; bases unmatched to any gene: 9. Germline V lookup: CDR1 LNHDA, CDR2 SQIVND (reference sequence). CDR3 size: 16 residues. The CDR3 reads CASSFPGQGISGELFF. In DNA form, the CDR3 reads TGTGCCAGTAGTTTCCCGGGACAGGGGATTTCCGGGGAGCTGTTTTTT.

This chain joins TRBV9 and TRBJ2-1, with 7 bases aligning to TRBD1. The CDR3 sequence is 14 residues long. Germline values: CDR1 SGDLS, CDR2 YYNGEE. V trimming: 3 bases; J trimming: 4 bases; junction bases outside the gene matches: 4. The CDR3 DNA reads as TGTGCCAGCAGCGGGACAGGAATTTACAATGAGCAGTTCTTC. This codes for CASSGTGIYNEQFF.

The chain combines TRBV4-1 with TRBJ2-5; the match to TRBD2 covers 12 bases. The CDR3 is made up of 16 amino acids. CDR1 is MGHRA, CDR2 YSYEKL, per germline. Trimming took 2 bases from V and 1 from J; bases not matched to a gene: 2. CDR3 residues: CASSQLAGGLQETQYF. As DNA, the CDR3 is TGCGCCAGCAGCCAACTAGCGGGGGGGCTCCAAGAGACCCAGTACTTC.

This clone was seen once. The V gene is TRBV5-5, the J gene TRBJ2-2, with TRBD1 identical over 11 bases. The trim removed 6 bases at V and 4 bases at J, leaving 2 bases unmatched. This CDR3 comprises 14 residues. The germline gives CDR1 SGHKS, CDR2 YYEKEE (reference sequence). CDR3: CASKGTGGTGELFF. The CDR3, as DNA: TGTGCCAGCAAAGGGACAGGGGGCACCGGGGAGCTGTTTTTT.

V is TRBV7-3 and J is TRBJ2-1; the D is unclear. Trimming pared 5 bases from V and 6 bases from J, leaving 11 bases between. This CDR3 has 13 amino acids. Per germline, CDR1 SGHTA and CDR2 FQGTGA. In nucleotides, the CDR3 is TGTGCCAGCAGCAAGCGTCCAGGCAATGAGCAGTTCTTC. It translates to CASSKRPGNEQFF.

This chain links TRBV15 with TRBJ1-1; D not certain. Germline CDR1 reads LNHNV; CDR2 reads YYDKDF (reference sequence). Trimming removed 0 bases at V and 4 bases at J, with 6 bases between. The CDR3 runs to 13 residues. The CDR3 DNA reads TGTGCCACCAGCAGAGATAGGTCCACTGAAGCTTTCTTT. Its translation: CATSRDRSTEAFF.

This rearrangement joins TRBV4-1 to TRBJ1-3; a weak D match, TRBD1 (5 bases). Deletions cut 0 bases from V and 2 bases from J, with 5 bases between. The CDR3 contains 14 residues. Per germline, CDR1 MGHRA and CDR2 YSYEKL. The CDR3: CASSQEGPGNTIYF. In DNA, the CDR3 is TGCGCCAGCAGCCAAGAGGGACCTGGAAACACCATATATTTT.

DNA for the CDR3: TGTGCCAGCAGCCCGCCGCTAGCGGGGGGGCTCAATGAGCAGTTCTTC. This translates into CASSPPLAGGLNEQFF. The gene calls are TRBV7-8 and TRBJ2-1; TRBD2 matches 12 bases. Per the germline V gene, CDR1 is SGHVS and CDR2 is FQNEAQ. V gave up 5 bases and J gave up 6 bases; unmatched junction bases: 8. The CDR3 sequence is 16 residues long.

The J gene is TRBJ2-7, the V gene TRBV29-1, with D unclear. Germline V gene data show CDR1 as SQVTM and CDR2 as ANQGSEA. The CDR3 has 15 amino acids. V was pared by 0 bases and J by 3 bases, with 15 bases between. The CDR3 loop is CSVEDLRGIHYEQYF. The DNA for the CDR3 is TGCAGCGTTGAAGATCTTCGTGGGATTCACTACGAGCAGTACTTC.

The V and J genes are TRBV9 and TRBJ1-1, with a weak D call TRBD1 (5 bases). Trimming took off 4 bases at V and 8 bases at J, with 12 bases between the two ends. The CDR3 is 12 amino acids. CDR1 and CDR2 from the germline V gene are SGDLS and YYNGEE. The CDR3 DNA is TGTGCCAGCAGCCCCGGCGGGGGAGAAGCTTTCTTT. Protein product: CASSPGGGEAFF.

The genes are TRBV13 and TRBJ1-2; D uncertain. The V end lost 8 bases, the J end lost 3 bases, and 13 bases lay between the germline ends. The CDR3 runs 13 residues. CDR1 PRHDT and CDR2 FYEKMQ come from the germline V gene (reference sequence). The CDR3 DNA reads as TGTGCCAGCGCTACTGGGGAGGACTATGGCTACACCTTC. Translation: CASATGEDYGYTF.